This TCR beta chain is from a study of T cell responses to AZD1222 COVID-19 vaccine. General study findings and limits: The CD4 TCRs associated with vaccination extended across spike and predominated at 160-218 and 743-854. Baseline testing showed seropositivity in only six or seven AZD1222 recipients. A rise in Spike-specific TCR breadth and depth followed two AZD1222 doses.

Note on this clone: Its antigen is unidentified.

The V gene's germline CDR1 is LGHDT and CDR2 YNNKEL (reference sequence). CDR3 length: 13 residues. Between the trimmed V and J ends, which lost 5 bases and 7 bases, there was a span of 9 bases. Clones were sequenced by immunoSEQ multiplex PCR, and TCRdb holds only the in-frame ones, with some missing. Of roughly 55,000 clones listed, roughly 90% are singletons. This TCR was recovered from an adult in good health. V is TRBV3-1 (or the pseudogene TRBV3-2) and J is TRBJ1-6; D gene unclear. Sequencing used peripheral blood, obtained on day 0 of AZD1222 vaccination. CDR3 bases: TGTGCCAGCAGCGCCCGCGCAAATTCACCCCTCCACTTT. It specifies CASSARANSPLHF.